This is a list of T cell receptor beta chains from one sample in a study of control samples from healthy donors and cancer patients. Produced via immunoSEQ multiplex PCR; TCRdb's table is partial and in-frame only. The sample lists fewer than 110,000 clones, about 89% seen once, with more than 7% in the top ten. Material for sequencing was blood. The receptor source for this set is a man aged 25 to 40 in good health. Both conserved end residues are part of each CDR3. The order of the fields is CDR3 protein, CDR3 length, J gene, V gene.

cdr3_aa: CASGLVLGDYPGELFF
cdr3_length: 16
j_call: TRBJ2-2
v_call: TRBV12-5

cdr3_aa: CATSIPQGGNEKLFF
cdr3_length: 15
j_call: TRBJ1-4
v_call: TRBV15

cdr3_aa: CASGPTLGYGYTF
cdr3_length: 13
j_call: TRBJ1-2
v_call: TRBV12-3/TRBV12-4

cdr3_aa: CASSVGDPQETQYF
cdr3_length: 14
j_call: TRBJ2-5
v_call: TRBV9

cdr3_aa: CASSLEPNTEAFF
cdr3_length: 13
j_call: TRBJ1-1
v_call: TRBV7-2

cdr3_aa: CASSLMVGEAYNSPLHF
cdr3_length: 17
j_call: TRBJ1-6
v_call: TRBV28

cdr3_aa: CASTLDRADEQFF
cdr3_length: 13
j_call: TRBJ2-1
v_call: TRBV5-4

cdr3_aa: CASRGTGNQPQHF
cdr3_length: 13
j_call: TRBJ1-5
v_call: TRBV12-3/TRBV12-4

cdr3_aa: CASSPNGAGSNQPQHF
cdr3_length: 16
j_call: TRBJ1-5
v_call: TRBV5-6

cdr3_aa: CSAWTVLEAFF
cdr3_length: 11
j_call: TRBJ1-1
v_call: TRBV20-1

cdr3_aa: CARKERGSLYEQFF
cdr3_length: 14
j_call: TRBJ2-1
v_call: TRBV6-5

cdr3_aa: CASSYPRASGVYEQYF
cdr3_length: 16
j_call: TRBJ2-7
v_call: TRBV6-2/TRBV6-3

cdr3_aa: CASSFYGQGRSRRTF
cdr3_length: 15
j_call: TRBJ1-2
v_call: TRBV5-6

cdr3_aa: CASTRQAGGYSNQPQHF
cdr3_length: 17
j_call: TRBJ1-5
v_call: TRBV19

cdr3_aa: CASSEGGFGRNTIYF
cdr3_length: 15
j_call: TRBJ1-3
v_call: TRBV6-1

cdr3_aa: CASSQAAPSGTDTQYF
cdr3_length: 16
j_call: TRBJ2-3
v_call: TRBV4-3

cdr3_aa: CASSLSGVTGELFF
cdr3_length: 14
j_call: TRBJ2-2
v_call: TRBV28

cdr3_aa: CASSLTALAEQYF
cdr3_length: 13
j_call: TRBJ2-7
v_call: TRBV27

cdr3_aa: CASSLRGLHYYEQYF
cdr3_length: 15
j_call: TRBJ2-7
v_call: TRBV28

cdr3_aa: CASSLGLGVRAFF
cdr3_length: 13
j_call: TRBJ1-1
v_call: TRBV6-5

cdr3_aa: CASSEQETQYF
cdr3_length: 11
j_call: TRBJ2-5
v_call: TRBV5-1